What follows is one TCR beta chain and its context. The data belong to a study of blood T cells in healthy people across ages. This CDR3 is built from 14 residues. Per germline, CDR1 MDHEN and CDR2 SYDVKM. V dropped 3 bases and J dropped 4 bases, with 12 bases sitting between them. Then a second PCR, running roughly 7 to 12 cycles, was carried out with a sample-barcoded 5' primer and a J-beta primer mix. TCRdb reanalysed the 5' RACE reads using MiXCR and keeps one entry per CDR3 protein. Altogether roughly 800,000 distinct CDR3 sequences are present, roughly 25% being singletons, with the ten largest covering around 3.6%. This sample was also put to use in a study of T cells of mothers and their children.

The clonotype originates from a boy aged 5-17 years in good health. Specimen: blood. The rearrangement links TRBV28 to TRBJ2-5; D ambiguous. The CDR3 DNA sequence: TGTGCCAGCAGTTTCCGAAAAGCGCGAGAGACCCAGTACTTC. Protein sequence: CASSFRKARETQYF.